A single sample is the source of the 6 T cell receptor beta chains below, sequenced in a study of OX40 agonist ivuxolimab in advanced cancers. TCRdb's table, derived via immunoSEQ multiplex PCR, lists solely in-frame clones and lacks some. The sample holds fewer than 25,000 clones, more than 70% seen once. The sequences come from CD4+ or CD8+ T cells sorted from blood, collected in a trial of the OX40 agonist ivuxolimab. The receptors come from an adult with an advanced solid tumor such as melanoma, head and neck, liver or kidney cancer.

In its sample, this clone was seen once. The chain couples TRBV5-6 to TRBJ2-5; no clear D gene. Germline CDR1 is SGHDT and CDR2 is YYEEEE. The CDR3 has 11 amino acids. The germline V and J ends were trimmed by 2 bases and 5 bases, with 4 bases remaining between them. CDR3 sequence: CASSLLETQYF. The CDR3 DNA sequence: TGTGCCAGCAGCTTATTGGAGACCCAGTACTTC.

CDR3 sequence (DNA): TGTGCCAGCAGTCCACCCTCTTCGGGGGTCACTGAAGCTTTCTTT. This codes for CASSPPSSGVTEAFF. This chain joins TRBV27 and TRBJ1-1; tentative D call: TRBD1 (5 bases). CDR3 length: 15 residues. In germline, CDR1 is MNHEY, CDR2 SMNVEV (reference sequence). Trimming removed 5 bases at V and 4 bases at J, with 17 bases between.

For the CDR3, the DNA is TGTGCCAGTAGTAGGGGCGGGACAGGAGTTTTTAGCACAGATACGCAGTATTTT. Its translation is CASSRGGTGVFSTDTQYF. The chain combines TRBV19 with TRBJ2-3, with 8 nucleotides matching TRBD1. J lost 0 bases, V lost 4 bases, and 12 bases had no gene match. CDR3 length equals 18 residues. Germline lookup yields CDR1 LNHDA and CDR2 SQIVND (reference sequence).

The rearrangement links TRBV7-9 to TRBJ2-7; D gene ambiguous. The CDR3 is 15 amino acids. The germline V gene has CDR1 SEHNR and CDR2 FQNEAQ (reference sequence). V gave up 4 bases and J gave up 0 bases, with 13 bases separating them. The CDR3 is CASSSRGQSSYEQYF. Written as DNA, the CDR3 is TGTGCCAGCAGCTCACGAGGCCAAAGCTCCTACGAGCAGTACTTC.

The V call is TRBV6-5, the J call TRBJ2-5; 7 bases align to TRBD1. V lost 7 bases and J lost 2; bases outside the gene matches: 7. CDR1 is MNHEY and CDR2 is SVGAGI in the germline V gene. The CDR3 is 14 amino acids. The CDR3 spells CASKSHRGQETQYF. CDR3 DNA sequence: TGTGCCAGCAAGAGCCACAGGGGTCAAGAGACCCAGTACTTC.

The J gene is TRBJ2-5, the V gene TRBV5-4; 9 nucleotides line up with TRBD2. V was clipped by 2 bases and J by 4 bases; unmatched bases: 0. The CDR3 is 13 amino acids. The V gene's germline CDR1 is SGHNT and CDR2 YYREEE (reference sequence). The CDR3 nucleotides are TGTGCCAGCAGCTTTAGCGGGGGAGAGACCCAGTACTTC. Amino acid sequence: CASSFSGGETQYF.